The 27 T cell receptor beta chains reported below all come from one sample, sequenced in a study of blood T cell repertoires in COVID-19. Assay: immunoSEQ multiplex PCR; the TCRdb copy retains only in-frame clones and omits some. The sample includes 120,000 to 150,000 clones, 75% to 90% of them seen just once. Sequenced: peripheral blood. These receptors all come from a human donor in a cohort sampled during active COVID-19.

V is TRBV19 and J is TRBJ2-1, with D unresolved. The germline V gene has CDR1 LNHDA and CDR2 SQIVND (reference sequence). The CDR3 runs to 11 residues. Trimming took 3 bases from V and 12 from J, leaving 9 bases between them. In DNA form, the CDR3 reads TGTGCCAGTAGTATGGGCTATGGGCAGTTCTTC. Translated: CASSMGYGQFF.

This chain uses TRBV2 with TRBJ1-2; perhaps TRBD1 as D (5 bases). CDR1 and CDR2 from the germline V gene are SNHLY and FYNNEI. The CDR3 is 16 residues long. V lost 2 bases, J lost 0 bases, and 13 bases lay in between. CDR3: CASSEIPQAPNYGYTF. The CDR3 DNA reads TGTGCCAGCAGTGAAATTCCACAGGCCCCTAACTATGGCTACACCTTC.

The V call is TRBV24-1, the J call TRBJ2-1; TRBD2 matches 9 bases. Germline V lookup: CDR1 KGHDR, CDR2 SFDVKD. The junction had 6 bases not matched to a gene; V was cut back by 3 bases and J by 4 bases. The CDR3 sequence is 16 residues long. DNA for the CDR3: TGTGCCACCAGTGATGCCGCGGGGGGGCCATACAATGAGCAGTTCTTC. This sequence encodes CATSDAAGGPYNEQFF.

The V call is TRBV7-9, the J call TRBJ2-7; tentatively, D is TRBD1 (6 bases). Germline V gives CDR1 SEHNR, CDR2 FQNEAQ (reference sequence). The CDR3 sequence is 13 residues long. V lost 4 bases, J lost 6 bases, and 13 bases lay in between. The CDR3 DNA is TGTGCCAGCAGCTCCAGGGGATACTCCGAGCAGTACGTC. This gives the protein CASSSRGYSEQYV.

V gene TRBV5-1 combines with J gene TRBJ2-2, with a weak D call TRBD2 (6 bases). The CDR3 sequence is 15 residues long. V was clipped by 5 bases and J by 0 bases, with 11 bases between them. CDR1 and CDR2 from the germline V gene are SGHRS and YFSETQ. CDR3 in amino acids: CASRRDPSNTGELFF. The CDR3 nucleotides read TGCGCCAGCAGGCGGGACCCATCGAACACCGGGGAGCTGTTTTTT.

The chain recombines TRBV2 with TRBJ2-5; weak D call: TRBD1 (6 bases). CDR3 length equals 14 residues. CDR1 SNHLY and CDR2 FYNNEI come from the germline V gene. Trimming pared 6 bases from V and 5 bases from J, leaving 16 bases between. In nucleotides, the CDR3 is TGTGCCAGCAGCTTACAGGGAGAGTGGGAGACCCAGTACTTC. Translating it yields CASSLQGEWETQYF.

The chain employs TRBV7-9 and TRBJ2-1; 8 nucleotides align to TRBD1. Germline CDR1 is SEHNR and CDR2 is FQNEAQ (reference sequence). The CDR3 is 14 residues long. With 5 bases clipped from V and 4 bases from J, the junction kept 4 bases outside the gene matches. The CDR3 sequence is CASSPGQGYNEQFF. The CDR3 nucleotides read TGTGCCAGCAGCCCAGGACAGGGTTACAATGAGCAGTTCTTC.

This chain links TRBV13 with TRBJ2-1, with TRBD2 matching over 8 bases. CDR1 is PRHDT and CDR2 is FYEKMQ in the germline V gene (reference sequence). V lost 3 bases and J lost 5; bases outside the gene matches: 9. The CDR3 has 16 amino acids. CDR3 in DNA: TGTGCCAGCAGCTTGAGCGGGGGCCACTCGGACAATGAGCAGTTCTTC. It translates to CASSLSGGHSDNEQFF. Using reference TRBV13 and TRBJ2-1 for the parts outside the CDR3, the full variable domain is AAGVIQSPRHLIKEKRETATLKCYPIPRHDTVYWYQQGPGQDPQFLISFYEKMQSDKGSIPDRFSAQQFSDYHSELNMSSLELGDSALYFCASSLSGGHSDNEQFFGPGTRLTVL.

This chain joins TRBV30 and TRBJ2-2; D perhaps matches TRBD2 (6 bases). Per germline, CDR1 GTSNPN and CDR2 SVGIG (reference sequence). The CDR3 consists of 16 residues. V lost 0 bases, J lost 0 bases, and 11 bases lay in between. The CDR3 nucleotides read TGTGCCTGGAGTGTACGGGGGAGGACGAACACCGGGGAGCTGTTTTTT. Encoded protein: CAWSVRGRTNTGELFF.

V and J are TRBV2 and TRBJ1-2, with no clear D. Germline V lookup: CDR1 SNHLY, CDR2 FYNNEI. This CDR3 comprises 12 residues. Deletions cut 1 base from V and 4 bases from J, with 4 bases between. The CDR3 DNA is TGTGCCAGCAGTGAAGAGCCCTATGGCTACACCTTC. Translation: CASSEEPYGYTF.

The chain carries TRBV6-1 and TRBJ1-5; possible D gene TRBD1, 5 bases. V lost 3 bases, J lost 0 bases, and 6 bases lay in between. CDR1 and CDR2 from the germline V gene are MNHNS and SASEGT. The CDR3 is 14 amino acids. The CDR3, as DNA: TGTGCCAGCAGTGACGACAGTAGCAATCAGCCCCAGCATTTT. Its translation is CASSDDSSNQPQHF.

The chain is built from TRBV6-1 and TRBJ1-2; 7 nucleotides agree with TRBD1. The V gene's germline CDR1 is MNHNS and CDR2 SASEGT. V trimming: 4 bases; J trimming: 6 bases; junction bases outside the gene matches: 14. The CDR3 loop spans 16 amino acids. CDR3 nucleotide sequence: TGTGCCAGCAGTGTCCACAGGGGCGGAGGATCCAATGGCTACACCTTC. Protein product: CASSVHRGGGSNGYTF.

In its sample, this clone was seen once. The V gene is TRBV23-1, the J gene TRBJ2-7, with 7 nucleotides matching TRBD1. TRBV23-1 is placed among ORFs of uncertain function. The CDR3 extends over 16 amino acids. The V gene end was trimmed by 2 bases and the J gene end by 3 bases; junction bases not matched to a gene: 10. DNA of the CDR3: TGCGCCAGCAGTCAAGCGAGAGGGGGCGATTTCTACGAGCAGTACGTC. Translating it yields CASSQARGGDFYEQYV.

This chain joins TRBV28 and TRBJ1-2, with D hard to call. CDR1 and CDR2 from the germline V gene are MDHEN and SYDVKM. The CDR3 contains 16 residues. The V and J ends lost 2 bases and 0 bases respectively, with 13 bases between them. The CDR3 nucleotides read TGTGCCAGCAGTTTAGTGGCCCTCGGAGCTAACTATGGCTACACCTTC. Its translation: CASSLVALGANYGYTF.

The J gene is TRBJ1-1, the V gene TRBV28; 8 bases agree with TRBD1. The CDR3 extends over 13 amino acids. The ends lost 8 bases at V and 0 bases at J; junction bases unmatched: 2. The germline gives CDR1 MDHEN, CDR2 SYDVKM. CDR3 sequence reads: CASLGQVNTEAFF. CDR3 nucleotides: TGTGCCAGCCTGGGACAGGTGAACACTGAAGCTTTCTTT.

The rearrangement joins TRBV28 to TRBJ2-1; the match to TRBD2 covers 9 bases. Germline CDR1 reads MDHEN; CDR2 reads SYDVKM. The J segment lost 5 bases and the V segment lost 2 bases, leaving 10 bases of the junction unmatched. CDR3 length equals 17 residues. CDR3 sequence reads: CASSLGFSGGSHNEQFF. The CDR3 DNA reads TGTGCCAGCAGTTTAGGGTTTAGCGGGGGATCACACAATGAGCAGTTCTTC. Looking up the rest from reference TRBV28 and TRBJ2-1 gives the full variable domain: DVKVTQSSRYLVKRTGEKVFLECVQDMDHENMFWYRQDPGLGLRLIYFSYDVKMKEKGDIPEGYSVSREKKERFSLILESASTNQTSMYLCASSLGFSGGSHNEQFFGPGTRLTVL.

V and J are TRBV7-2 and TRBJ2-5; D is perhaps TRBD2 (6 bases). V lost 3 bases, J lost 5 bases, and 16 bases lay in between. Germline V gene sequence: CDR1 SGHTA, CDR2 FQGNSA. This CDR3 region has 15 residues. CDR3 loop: CASSFRRGSLETQYF. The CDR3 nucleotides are TGTGCCAGCAGCTTCCGGCGGGGCAGCCTGGAGACCCAGTACTTC.

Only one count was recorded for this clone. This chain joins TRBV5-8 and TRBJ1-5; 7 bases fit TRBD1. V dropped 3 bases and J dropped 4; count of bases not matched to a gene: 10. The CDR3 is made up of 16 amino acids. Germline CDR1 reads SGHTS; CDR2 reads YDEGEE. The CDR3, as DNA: TGTGCCAGCAGCTCCCTCAGGGGGGTAGGGAATCAGCCCCAGCATTTT. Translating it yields CASSSLRGVGNQPQHF.

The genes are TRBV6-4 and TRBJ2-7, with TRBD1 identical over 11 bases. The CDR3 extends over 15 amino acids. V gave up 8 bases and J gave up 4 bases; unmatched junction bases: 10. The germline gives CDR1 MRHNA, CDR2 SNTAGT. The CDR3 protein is CASPLKGTGGYEQYF. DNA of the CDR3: TGTGCCAGCCCTCTTAAGGGGACAGGGGGTTACGAGCAGTACTTC.

The DNA for the CDR3 is TGTGCCAGCACCCGCCGGGACAGGCAATCGAACACTGAAGCTTTCTTT. Its protein product is CASTRRDRQSNTEAFF. The chain carries TRBV28 and TRBJ1-1; 8 bases align to TRBD1. Germline V lookup: CDR1 MDHEN, CDR2 SYDVKM. The CDR3 is made up of 16 amino acids. Trimming removed 7 bases from V and 1 base from J; junction bases left unmatched: 11.

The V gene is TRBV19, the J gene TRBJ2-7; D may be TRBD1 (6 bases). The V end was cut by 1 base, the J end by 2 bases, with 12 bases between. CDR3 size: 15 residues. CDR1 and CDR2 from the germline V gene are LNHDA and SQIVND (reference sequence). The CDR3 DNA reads TGTGCCAGTAGTATAGGGGACACGCCAGCCTACGAGCAGTACTTC. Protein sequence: CASSIGDTPAYEQYF. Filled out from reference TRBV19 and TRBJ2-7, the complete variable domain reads DGGITQSPKYLFRKEGQNVTLSCEQNLNHDAMYWYRQDPGQGLRLIYYSQIVNDFQKGDIAEGYSVSREKKESFPLTVTSAQKNPTAFYLCASSIGDTPAYEQYFGPGTRLTVT.

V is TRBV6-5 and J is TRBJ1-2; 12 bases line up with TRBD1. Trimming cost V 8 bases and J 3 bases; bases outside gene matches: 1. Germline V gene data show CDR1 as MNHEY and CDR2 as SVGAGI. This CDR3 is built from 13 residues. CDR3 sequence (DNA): TGTGCCAGCGGGACAGGGGGCTACTATGGCTACACCTTC. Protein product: CASGTGGYYGYTF.

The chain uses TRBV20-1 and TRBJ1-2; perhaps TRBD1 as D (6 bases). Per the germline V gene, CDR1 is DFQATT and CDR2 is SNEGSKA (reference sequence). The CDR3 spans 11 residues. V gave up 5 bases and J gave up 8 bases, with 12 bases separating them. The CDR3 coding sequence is TGCAGTGCTGCTACAGGGTACGGCTACACCTTC. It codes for CSAATGYGYTF.

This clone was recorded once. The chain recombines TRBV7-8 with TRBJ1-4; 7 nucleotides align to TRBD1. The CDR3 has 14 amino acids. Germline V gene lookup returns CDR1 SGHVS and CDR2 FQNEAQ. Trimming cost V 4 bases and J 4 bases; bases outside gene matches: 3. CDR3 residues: CASSSRDSNEKLFF. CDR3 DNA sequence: TGTGCCAGCAGCTCCCGGGACAGTAATGAAAAACTGTTTTTT.

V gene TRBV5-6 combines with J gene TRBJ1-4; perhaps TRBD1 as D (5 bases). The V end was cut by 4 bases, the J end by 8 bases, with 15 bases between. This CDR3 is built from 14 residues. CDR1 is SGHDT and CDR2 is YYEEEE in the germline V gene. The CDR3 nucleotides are TGTGCCAGCAGCCGCCCGGGACTTGGGGAAAAACTGTTTTTT. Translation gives CASSRPGLGEKLFF.

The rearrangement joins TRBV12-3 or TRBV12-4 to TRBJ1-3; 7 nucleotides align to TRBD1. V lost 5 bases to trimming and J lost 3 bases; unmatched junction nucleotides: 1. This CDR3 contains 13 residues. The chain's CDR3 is CASSQGDGNTIYF. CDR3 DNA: TGTGCCAGCAGTCAGGGGGATGGAAACACCATATATTTT.

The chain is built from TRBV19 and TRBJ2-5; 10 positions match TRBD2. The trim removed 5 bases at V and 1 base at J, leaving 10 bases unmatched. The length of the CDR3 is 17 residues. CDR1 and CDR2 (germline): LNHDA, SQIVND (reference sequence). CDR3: CASSLGLSSGSQETQYF. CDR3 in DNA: TGTGCCAGTAGTCTAGGACTATCTAGCGGGAGCCAAGAGACCCAGTACTTC.